This T cell receptor (beta chain) was identified during a study of cytomegalovirus exposure and HLA in healthy donors. As for this clone: Its antigen is as yet unknown.

The PCR used 60 Vbeta and 13 Jbeta primers. The protocol was immunoSEQ multiplex PCR, while the TCRdb copy is restricted to in-frame clones and leaves out a portion. The sample yields more than 110,000 clones, about 80% seen once. Germline-derived CDR1 and CDR2 are SEHNR and FQNEAQ (reference sequence). Germline trimming cut 0 bases from V and 1 base from J; bases unmatched to any gene: 6. This CDR3 contains 19 residues. Overall study results and limits: An analysis that was carried out later associated some 17,000 TCR beta sequences with HLA alleles at 0.05 false discovery rate. As immune exposure information, only CMV serostatus was available. Later analysis suggested links between common viral pathogens and several top significant clusters. TCR beta sequences reportedly predicted most subjects' HLA-A and HLA-B alleles accurately.

V and J are TRBV7-9 and TRBJ2-6; 10 positions match TRBD2. Source material: PBMCs. The source of this sequence is a man in his late teens or twenties in good health and CMV-seronegative. The CDR3 sequence: CASSLALASGGSGANVLTF. CDR3 DNA sequence: TGTGCCAGCAGCTTAGCGCTGGCTAGCGGGGGATCTGGGGCCAACGTCCTGACTTTC.